This T cell receptor (beta chain) stems from a study of cytomegalovirus exposure and HLA in healthy donors. Study-level points and caveats: Despite most TCR sequences being rare, some public TCRs occurred in many donors. Immune exposure data for these donors was limited to CMV serostatus.

In the PCR, 60 Vbeta and 13 Jbeta primers were used. The assay was immunoSEQ multiplex PCR, and TCRdb's table has in-frame clones only and misses some. This sample carries 150,000 to 160,000 clones, 60% to 75% of them seen once, and the ten largest clones take 2.8%. Losses at the gene ends were 4 bases for V and 1 base for J; bases not matched to a gene: 17. The CDR3 totals 19 residues. The germline gives CDR1 SGDLS, CDR2 YYNGEE. Of note for this clone: Its antigen is not known.

Sequencing was carried out using PBMCs. This sequence was found in a man younger than 30 in good health and CMV-seronegative. V and J are TRBV9 and TRBJ2-3, with 8 bases fitting TRBD2. The CDR3 sequence is CASSSRGSGGAVGTDTQYF. DNA of the CDR3: TGTGCCAGCAGCAGCAGGGGTTCCGGGGGGGCGGTAGGCACAGATACGCAGTATTTT.